The rows below give T cell receptor beta chains drawn from one sample of a study of blood T cell repertoires in COVID-19. Sequencing was performed with immunoSEQ multiplex PCR; in TCRdb, only in-frame clones are kept and a portion is missing. The table includes tens of thousands of clones, 80% to 90% detected once. Material: peripheral blood. Source of these receptors: a human donor in a cohort sampled during active COVID-19. Each CDR3 is given with its conserved first and last residue. D genes are given only for firm matches. Clone size, where shown, is once, few, many, or a class for clones that have expanded.

V	D	J	size	CDR3	DNA
TRBV7-9	TRBD2	TRBJ2-7	few	CASSSIRNSGEQYF	TGTGCCAGCAGCTCCATTAGAAATAGCGGGGAGCAGTACTTC
TRBV7-6	TRBD1	TRBJ1-2	-	CASSLGGTGGNYGYTF	TGTGCCAGCAGCTTAGGGGGGACAGGGGGGAACTATGGCTACACCTTC
TRBV2	TRBD1	TRBJ1-2	-	CASPGGNYGYTF	TGTGCCAGTCCAGGGGGAAACTATGGCTACACCTTC
TRBV30	-	TRBJ1-5	-	CAWSVGGDEPQHF	TGTGCCTGGAGTGTAGGAGGGGATGAGCCCCAGCATTTT
TRBV11-2	-	TRBJ2-7	-	CASGDRRKGYEQYF	TGTGCCAGCGGAGACAGGCGAAAGGGGTACGAGCAGTACTTC
TRBV18	TRBD2	TRBJ2-3	many	CASSTSGSTDTQYF	TGTGCCAGCTCAACTAGCGGAAGCACAGATACGCAGTATTTT
TRBV3-1/TRBV3-2	TRBD2	TRBJ2-1	-	CASSQGVAGGNEQFF	TGTGCCAGCAGCCAAGGGGTAGCGGGAGGCAATGAGCAGTTCTTC
TRBV9	TRBD1	TRBJ1-1	-	CASSPFPGQGKKAFF	TGTGCCAGCAGCCCATTCCCGGGACAGGGCAAGAAAGCTTTCTTT
TRBV15	-	TRBJ1-4	-	CATSRTATNEKLFF	TGTGCCACCAGCAGGACAGCAACTAATGAAAAACTGTTTTTT
TRBV18	TRBD1	TRBJ2-7	many	CASSLETGPYEQYF	TGTGCCAGCTCACTCGAGACAGGGCCCTACGAGCAGTACTTC
TRBV6-6	TRBD2	TRBJ2-3	-	CASSEGLAGGDTQYF	TGTGCCAGCAGTGAGGGACTAGCGGGAGGTGATACGCAGTATTTT
TRBV28	-	TRBJ1-1	-	CASITAGTRNTEAFF	TGTGCCAGCATTACGGCCGGTACTAGGAACACTGAAGCTTTCTTT
TRBV3-1/TRBV3-2	-	TRBJ2-3	-	CASSPRRGGIPDTQYF	TGTGCCAGCAGCCCCCGGCGAGGCGGGATACCAGATACGCAGTATTTT
TRBV24-1	-	TRBJ1-4	-	CATKEGFREKLFF	TGTGCCACCAAGGAGGGCTTTCGTGAAAAACTGTTTTTT
TRBV6-5	-	TRBJ2-1	-	CASSMTGYDEQFF	TGTGCCAGCAGTATGACAGGATACGATGAGCAGTTCTTC
TRBV6-2/TRBV6-3	TRBD1	TRBJ2-7	-	CASSFPSGTGYFASEQYF	TGTGCCAGCAGTTTCCCCTCCGGGACAGGGTATTTTGCAAGCGAGCAGTACTTC
TRBV29-1	TRBD2	TRBJ2-2	-	CSVLPASGKSHTGELFF	TGCAGCGTGCTTCCGGCTAGCGGGAAATCTCACACCGGGGAGCTGTTTTTT
TRBV24-1	-	TRBJ1-2	-	CATSDPGRGYTF	TGTGCCACCAGTGACCCGGGGAGGGGCTACACCTTC
TRBV3-1/TRBV3-2	-	TRBJ2-7	-	CASSPPGVASYEQYF	TGTGCCAGCAGCCCGCCCGGAGTAGCGAGCTACGAGCAGTACTTC
TRBV27	TRBD1	TRBJ2-3	-	CASSFGQGGTDTQYF	TGTGCCAGCAGTTTCGGACAGGGTGGCACAGATACGCAGTATTTT
TRBV5-1	TRBD1	TRBJ2-1	-	CASSPQDRGSRLSSYNEQFF	TGCGCCAGCAGCCCCCAGGACAGGGGGTCAAGATTAAGCTCCTACAATGAGCAGTTCTTC
TRBV24-1	-	TRBJ2-1	-	CATSDLNEEQFF	TGTGCCACCAGTGATTTGAATGAGGAGCAGTTCTTC
TRBV9	TRBD2	TRBJ2-3	-	CASSVGGGSVIFADTQYF	TGTGCCAGCAGCGTAGGCGGCGGGAGCGTGATTTTCGCAGATACGCAGTATTTT
TRBV7-6	TRBD2	TRBJ2-5	-	CASSLGGLAGGPKTQYF	TGTGCCAGCAGCTTAGGGGGACTAGCGGGAGGGCCGAAGACCCAGTACTTC
TRBV30	TRBD1	TRBJ2-5	-	CAWERDRQETQYF	TGTGCCTGGGAAAGGGACAGGCAAGAGACCCAGTACTTC
TRBV7-9	-	TRBJ1-4	-	CASSQTPGHANEKLFF	TGTGCCAGCAGTCAAACCCCGGGACACGCTAATGAAAAACTGTTTTTT
TRBV5-8	-	TRBJ2-5	-	CASSRDTYQETQYF	TGTGCCAGCAGCCGCGACACGTACCAAGAGACCCAGTACTTC
TRBV9	-	TRBJ1-1	-	CASSVLGENTEAFF	TGTGCCAGCAGCGTACTAGGTGAGAACACTGAAGCTTTCTTT
TRBV5-1	-	TRBJ2-3	once	CASKLQFGGTDTQYF	TGCGCCAGCAAGCTTCAATTCGGGGGCACAGATACGCAGTATTTT
TRBV7-8	TRBD1	TRBJ1-4	-	CASSLMGQGNEKLFF	TGTGCCAGCAGCTTAATGGGACAGGGGAATGAAAAACTGTTTTTT
TRBV7-2	TRBD1	TRBJ2-5	-	CASTARAGGETQYF	TGTGCCAGCACCGCAAGGGCAGGGGGAGAGACCCAGTACTTC
TRBV28	-	TRBJ2-7	-	CASSFLEPDGRDKRVSYYEQYF	TGTGCCAGCAGTTTTCTTGAGCCCGACGGCAGGGATAAGCGGGTATCCTACTACGAGCAGTACTTC
TRBV6-5	-	TRBJ1-2	-	CASSPGSDYGYTF	TGTGCCAGCAGCCCCGGGAGCGACTATGGCTACACCTTC
TRBV5-1	-	TRBJ1-1	-	CASSLAGRSGAFF	TGCGCCAGCAGCTTGGCCGGTCGGAGTGGAGCTTTCTTT
TRBV11-1	TRBD1	TRBJ2-1	-	CASSLGTDNEQFF	TGTGCCAGCAGCTTGGGGACAGACAATGAGCAGTTCTTC